The sequence of this T cell receptor beta chain was determined in a study of blood T cell repertoires in COVID-19. Across the whole study: T cells, B-cell-depleted T cells, or PBMCs supplied cDNA or gDNA.

Original handling: Scientists estimated how many nucleated cells there were by amplifying reference gene primers. Only in-frame clones appear in the TCRdb table, and some are missing; sequencing was by immunoSEQ multiplex PCR. V and J calls plus clone size are reproduced from that table; the DNA served to infer D and trimming. This sample has roughly 280,000 clones; 83% occur once, and the top ten carry about 5%. CDR3 length: 15 residues. With V trimmed by 5 bases and J by 3 bases, 6 bases remained unmatched. Germline values: CDR1 SEHNR, CDR2 FQNEAQ (reference sequence). The source is a man between 60 and 75 years old who had recovered from COVID-19. This chain joins TRBV7-9 and TRBJ2-1; 8 nucleotides agree with TRBD1. The sample taken for sequencing was peripheral blood. DNA for the CDR3: TGTGCCAGCAGCCCCCAGGGGGCGGGCTACAATGAGCAGTTCTTC. It is translated as CASSPQGAGYNEQFF.